This TCR beta chain was observed in a study of a mutant IDH1 vaccine in newly diagnosed glioma. Data came from immunoSEQ multiplex PCR; TCRdb stores just in-frame clones and leaves some out. In the table there are about 83,000 clones, 91% of which are singletons. This CDR3 is built from 13 residues. Germline CDR1 and CDR2: WNHNN and SYGVQD (reference sequence). V lost 4 bases, J lost 13 bases, and 19 bases lay in between. Time point in this sample: week 5, during vaccination. Vaccination comprised doses that each held 300 ug of mutant IDH1 20-mer peptide, plus topical imiquimod. As for this clone: Its antigen is undetermined.

This chain connects TRBV10-1 to TRBJ2-5; D is tentatively TRBD1 or TRBD2 (5 bases each). The receptor's source is a woman between 50 and 59 years old with glioma. Sequences were derived from PBMCs, sampled from a glioma patient whose treatment included an IDH1 peptide vaccine. CDR3 sequence: CASSGDRGIPPYF. CDR3 nucleotide sequence: TGCGCCAGCAGTGGGGACCGTGGCATCCCCCCGTACTTC.